One and the same sample provided the 21 T cell receptor beta chains below, sequenced in a study of T-cell reconstitution after alpha-beta-depleted transplantation in children. Preparation of the TCRbeta library used unique molecular identifiers. TCRdb analysed the PCR reads with MiXCR anew, one entry per CDR3 protein. The sample lists about 980,000 distinct CDR3 sequences; roughly 31% were seen once. Specimen: PBMCs, mostly from graft donor cells, collected 360 days after TCRalphabeta/CD19-depleted stem cell transplant. These receptors all stem from a boy under two years old who had a stem cell transplant for SCID, so the T cells may come from the graft donor.

This clonotype was recorded a few times. This sequence joins TRBV7-9 and TRBJ1-1; 7 bases align to TRBD1. This CDR3 is built from 15 residues. Germline loops: CDR1 SEHNR, CDR2 FQNEAQ (reference sequence). With V trimmed by 4 bases and J by 4 bases, 9 bases remained unmatched. CDR3 nucleotides: TGTGCCAGCAGCTCGCTACAGGGGATGAGCACTGAAGCTTTCTTT. It encodes CASSSLQGMSTEAFF. Using reference TRBV7-9 and TRBJ1-1 for the parts outside the CDR3, the full variable domain is DTGVSQNPRHKITKRGQNVTFRCDPISEHNRLYWYRQTLGQGPEFLTYFQNEAQLEKSRLLSDRFSAERPKGSFSTLEIQRTEQGDSAMYLCASSSLQGMSTEAFFGQGTRLTVV.

The chain has TRBV12-3 or TRBV12-4 and TRBJ2-7, with a tentative D call TRBD1 (5 bases). V lost 11 bases and J 4 bases, leaving 18 bases between the germline ends. This CDR3 contains 13 residues. Written as DNA, the CDR3 is TGTGCCCCCACAGGTCCATCCTCATACGAGCAGTACTTC. This encodes CAPTGPSSYEQYF.

This clonotype was observed a handful of times. The rearrangement links TRBV20-1 to TRBJ1-5, with D perhaps matching TRBD1 (6 bases). V was shortened by 3 bases and J by 3 bases, with 21 bases between the two germline ends. CDR3 size: 17 residues. CDR1 and CDR2 (germline): DFQATT, SNEGSKA (reference sequence). CDR3 sequence (DNA): TGCAGTGCTAGTCGGGGGGCGATCGAGGGATTCAATCAGCCCCAGCATTTT. This encodes CSASRGAIEGFNQPQHF.

This clonotype was detected only a few times. The genes are TRBV4-1 and TRBJ2-1, with a weak D call TRBD1 (5 bases). V lost 5 bases and J 3 bases, leaving 17 bases between the germline ends. The germline V gene has CDR1 MGHRA and CDR2 YSYEKL. This CDR3 comprises 16 residues. CDR3 sequence reads: CASSYPLGHYYNEQFF. In DNA, the CDR3 is TGCGCCAGCAGCTACCCTCTCGGACATTACTACAATGAGCAGTTCTTC.

The chain combines TRBV12-3 or TRBV12-4 with TRBJ2-1; 7 bases align to TRBD1. V was clipped by 1 base and J by 8 bases; unmatched bases: 8. The CDR3 consists of 15 residues. As DNA, the CDR3 is TGTGCCAGCAGTTTAGGGGACAGAGTCGTCGATGAGCAGTTCTTC. Its translation: CASSLGDRVVDEQFF.

This clonotype has only a few counts. The chain has TRBV5-1 and TRBJ2-1; a possible D gene is TRBD1 (5 bases). Trimming stripped 4 bases from V and 3 bases from J, with 11 bases between. Germline loops: CDR1 SGHRS, CDR2 YFSETQ. CDR3 length equals 14 residues. The CDR3 bases are TGCGCCAGCAGCGGGTTCGACAGCTACAATGAGCAGTTCTTC. As protein: CASSGFDSYNEQFF. The variable domain in full, completed from reference TRBV5-1 and TRBJ2-1, reads KAGVTQTPRYLIKTRGQQVTLSCSPISGHRSVSWYQQTPGQGLQFLFEYFSETQRNKGNFPGRFSGRQFSNSRSEMNVSTLELGDSALYLCASSGFDSYNEQFFGPGTRLTVL.

The chain has TRBV2 and TRBJ2-2; D not resolved. The CDR3 is 12 residues long. The germline CDR1 and CDR2 sequences are SNHLY and FYNNEI. Trimming took 10 bases from V and 3 from J, leaving 9 bases between them. The CDR3 DNA is TGTGCCACAAGGGCGGACACCGGGGAGCTGTTTTTT. Its translation: CATRADTGELFF.

This clonotype was counted a few times. This sequence joins TRBV24-1 and TRBJ2-1, with D maybe TRBD1 (5 bases). Germline CDR1 is KGHDR and CDR2 is SFDVKD. CDR3 length equals 15 residues. The V gene lost 4 bases and the J gene lost 7 bases, with 16 bases spanning the gap. This CDR3 is CATSELGLTGNEQFF. CDR3 coding DNA: TGTGCCACCAGTGAACTGGGCCTCACAGGTAATGAGCAGTTCTTC.

A remark on this clonotype: Given the absence of the conserved phenylalanine or tryptophan at the CDR3 end, a read error is likely. The chain combines TRBV20-1 with TRBJ1-5; 11 bases match TRBD1. Germline CDR1 is DFQATT and CDR2 is SNEGSKA (reference sequence). The CDR3 sequence is 16 residues long. V shed 3 bases and J 1 base; nucleotides not matched to a gene: 5. The CDR3 DNA reads TGCAGTGCTAGCTGGACAGGGGGCCGAAGCAATCAGCCCCAGCATGTT. Its translation is CSASWTGGRSNQPQHV.

This chain uses TRBV20-1 with TRBJ2-6; D possibly corresponds to TRBD1 (6 bases). CDR3 length equals 18 residues. Germline assignment: CDR1 DFQATT and CDR2 SNEGSKA (reference sequence). Trimming stripped 3 bases from V and 3 bases from J, with 21 bases between. The CDR3 sequence: CSARAAGRGVGGANVLTF. CDR3 DNA: TGCAGTGCTAGGGCCGCTGGCAGGGGAGTTGGTGGGGCCAACGTCCTGACTTTC.

The rearrangement joins TRBV5-1 to TRBJ2-2, with 10 positions matching TRBD2. J gave up 3 bases and V 5 bases, and 4 bases lay outside the gene matches. This CDR3 has 15 residues. Per the germline V gene, CDR1 is SGHRS and CDR2 is YFSETQ. In DNA form, the CDR3 reads TGCGCCAGCAGTACTAGCGGGGTCGACACCGGGGAGCTGTTTTTT. Protein product: CASSTSGVDTGELFF.

V usage is TRBV29-1 and J usage is TRBJ1-2; D gene uncertain. The germline V and J ends were trimmed by 4 bases and 3 bases, with 9 bases remaining between them. The CDR3 runs to 12 residues. Germline values: CDR1 SQVTM, CDR2 ANQGSEA. This chain's CDR3 is CSVAFSDYGYTF. Written as DNA, the CDR3 is TGCAGCGTTGCATTTTCGGACTATGGCTACACCTTC.

Comment on this clonotype: A read error may produce the germline difference seen at one junction end. The CDR3 loop reads CASGFGGVTYEQYF. The CDR3 DNA follows: TGTGCCAGCGGTTTCGGAGGGGTAACCTACGAGCAGTACTTC. The V gene is TRBV27, the J gene TRBJ2-7; D may be TRBD2 (6 bases). Germline loops: CDR1 MNHEY, CDR2 SMNVEV (reference sequence). The CDR3 covers 14 residues.

This clonotype appeared a few times. The rearrangement joins TRBV9 to TRBJ2-5, with TRBD2 matching 9 bases. The CDR3 contains 16 residues. Per the germline V gene, CDR1 is SGDLS and CDR2 is YYNGEE. V shed 1 base and J 0 bases; nucleotides not matched to a gene: 4. CDR3 amino acids: CASSVRSGGNQETQYF. The CDR3 DNA is TGTGCCAGCAGCGTAAGGAGCGGGGGGAACCAAGAGACCCAGTACTTC.

This clonotype turned up a few times. DNA of the CDR3: TGCAGCGCCACAGGGGGGACTGAAGCTTTCTTT. It encodes CSATGGTEAFF. The chain joins TRBV29-1 to TRBJ1-1, with 8 bases identical to TRBD1. CDR1 is SQVTM, CDR2 ANQGSEA, per germline. CDR3 size: 11 residues. The ends lost 7 bases at V and 5 bases at J; junction bases unmatched: 3.

This rearrangement joins TRBV12-3 or TRBV12-4 to TRBJ2-3, with D possibly matching TRBD2 (6 bases). Trimming pared 6 bases from V and 6 bases from J, leaving 16 bases between. The CDR3 contains 14 residues. The CDR3 spells CASSKTSHGDTQYF. The DNA for the CDR3 is TGTGCCAGCAGCAAGACTAGTCATGGCGATACGCAGTATTTT.

This clonotype was detected only a few times. V is TRBV5-5 and J is TRBJ2-2, with D maybe TRBD1 (7 bases). V lost 2 bases and J 1 base, leaving 12 bases between the germline ends. From germline, CDR1 is SGHKS and CDR2 YYEKEE (reference sequence). The CDR3 is made up of 16 amino acids. The CDR3, as DNA: TGTGCCAGCAGCTTCTACAGGGGAGGGAACACCGGGGAGCTGTTTTTT. Its translation: CASSFYRGGNTGELFF.

The chain has TRBV5-1 and TRBJ1-6, with 9 positions matching TRBD1. From germline, CDR1 is SGHRS and CDR2 YFSETQ. Trimming at V came to 4 bases and at J to 7 bases, leaving 9 bases not matched to a gene. The CDR3 extends over 16 amino acids. The CDR3 region is CASSGTVGQGNSPLHF. CDR3 nucleotides: TGCGCCAGCAGCGGAACAGTTGGACAGGGGAATTCACCCCTCCACTTT.

This clonotype was detected a few times. The rearrangement uses TRBV5-1 and TRBJ1-1; 8 positions match TRBD1. The CDR3 sequence is 14 residues long. Germline values: CDR1 SGHRS, CDR2 YFSETQ. The V and J ends lost 8 bases and 4 bases, in that order; junction bases with no gene match: 10. The CDR3, as DNA: TGCGCCAGTCGAGGAACAGGGGGGGTCACTGAAGCTTTCTTT. Residues: CASRGTGGVTEAFF.

The rearrangement links TRBV28 to TRBJ2-1, with TRBD2 matching over 7 bases. V was pared by 8 bases and J by 6 bases, with 10 bases of the junction left unmatched. CDR3 length: 14 amino acids. Germline-derived CDR1 and CDR2 are MDHEN and SYDVKM. DNA of the CDR3: TGTGCCAGCCGACTCTGGGGAGGGGTCAATGAGCAGTTCTTC. Translating it yields CASRLWGGVNEQFF. Full variable domain (missing parts from reference TRBV28 and TRBJ2-1): DVKVTQSSRYLVKRTGEKVFLECVQDMDHENMFWYRQDPGLGLRLIYFSYDVKMKEKGDIPEGYSVSREKKERFSLILESASTNQTSMYLCASRLWGGVNEQFFGPGTRLTVL.

This clonotype showed up just a few times. The V call is TRBV18, the J call TRBJ2-1, with no clear D. From germline, CDR1 is KGHSH and CDR2 LQKENI. Trimming left V 3 bases short and J 3 bases short, with 9 bases between. This CDR3 has 14 residues. The CDR3 reads CASSPILDYNEQFF. CDR3 nucleotides: TGTGCCAGCTCACCGATACTGGACTACAATGAGCAGTTCTTC. Full variable domain (outside the CDR3, taken from reference TRBV18 and TRBJ2-1): NAGVMQNPRHLVRRRGQEARLRCSPMKGHSHVYWYRQLPEEGLKFMVYLQKENIIDESGMPKERFSAEFPKEGPSILRIQQVVRGDSAAYFCASSPILDYNEQFFGPGTRLTVL.